Shown below are 31 T cell receptor beta chains from a single sample sequenced in a study of CD8+ T cells in alopecia areata. cDNA reverse transcribed from extracted RNA served as the sequencing template. The method was immunoSEQ multiplex PCR; TCRdb's version includes in-frame clones alone and lacks a portion of them. The sample lists about 190,000 clones, approximately 67% seen once, with roughly 1.3% in the top ten. Treatment indicated: oral pan-JAK inhibitor, 5-10 mg twice daily. The sequenced sample was CD4+ T cells sorted from blood, obtained around week 49, from a patient treated with tofacitinib. These receptors were taken from a human donor with alopecia areata.

The CDR3 DNA reads TGCAGCGCAGAAGGGGGTGTGAGCGAGCAGTACTTC. Protein product: CSAEGGVSEQYF. The rearrangement joins TRBV29-1 to TRBJ2-7; weak D call: TRBD1 (6 bases). Germline CDR1 reads SQVTM; CDR2 reads ANQGSEA. V was pared by 7 bases and J by 6 bases, with 16 bases between. The CDR3 length is 12 residues.

The chain links TRBV2 to TRBJ2-2; 14 nucleotides align to TRBD2. The CDR3 totals 17 residues. Germline CDR1 and CDR2: SNHLY and FYNNEI. V trimming: 4 bases; J trimming: 3 bases; junction bases outside the gene matches: 4. In DNA form, the CDR3 reads TGTGCCAGCAGTGGGACTAGCGGGGGGCTCCACACCGGGGAGCTGTTTTTT. Translation gives CASSGTSGGLHTGELFF.

The chain has TRBV29-1 and TRBJ1-2; no reliable D call. The CDR3 is made up of 12 amino acids. Germline CDR1 is SQVTM and CDR2 is ANQGSEA. The V gene lost 7 bases and the J gene lost 4 bases, with 13 bases spanning the gap. As DNA, the CDR3 is TGCAGCGGGAGGGAGGACTCCTATGGCTACACCTTC. It yields the protein CSGREDSYGYTF.

The J gene is TRBJ2-2, the V gene TRBV5-6; 7 positions agree with TRBD1. The CDR3 loop spans 15 amino acids. Germline-derived CDR1 and CDR2 are SGHDT and YYEEEE. With V trimmed by 0 bases and J by 6 bases, 5 bases remained unmatched. DNA for the CDR3: TGTGCCAGCAGCTTGGCCGGGACAGTGGCCGGGGAGCTGTTTTTT. It yields the protein CASSLAGTVAGELFF.

The chain links TRBV5-1 to TRBJ2-5, with unresolved D. This CDR3 has 13 amino acids. CDR1 SGHRS and CDR2 YFSETQ come from the germline V gene. CDR3 in amino acids: CASAATSQETQYF. DNA for the CDR3: TGCGCGTCGGCGGCAACTTCCCAAGAGACCCAGTACTTC.

CDR3 bases: TGTGCCAGCAGCTTAGGGCCGGAGGATACGCAGTATTTT. Translated, it gives CASSLGPEDTQYF. This chain uses TRBV11-2 with TRBJ2-3; D is unclear. CDR1 and CDR2 (germline): SGHAT, FQNNGV. V was trimmed by 1 base and J by 6 bases, leaving 8 bases between them. The CDR3 consists of 13 residues. The entire variable domain, with the rest obtained from reference TRBV11-2 and TRBJ2-3, is as follows: EAGVAQSPRYKIIEKRQSVAFWCNPISGHATLYWYQQILGQGPKLLIQFQNNGVVDDSQLPKDRFSAERLKGVDSTLKIQPAKLEDSAVYLCASSLGPEDTQYFGPGTRLTVL.

This chain uses TRBV9 with TRBJ1-2, with D hard to call. CDR3 length: 17 amino acids. Trimming pared 4 bases from V and 8 bases from J, leaving 27 bases between. Germline V gene data show CDR1 as SGDLS and CDR2 as YYNGEE. The CDR3 DNA is TGTGCCAGCAGCACCACGGAGGGAGGATTTACCCATTACGGCTACACCTTC. Translating gives CASSTTEGGFTHYGYTF.

V usage is TRBV5-6 and J usage is TRBJ1-2; possible D gene TRBD1, 5 bases. Germline-derived CDR1 and CDR2 are SGHDT and YYEEEE. V gave up 6 bases and J gave up 2 bases, with 11 bases separating them. This CDR3 spans 13 amino acids. CDR3 residues: CASTVDTNYGYTF. CDR3 sequence (DNA): TGTGCCAGCACCGTGGACACGAACTATGGCTACACCTTC.

V and J are TRBV27 and TRBJ2-1, with a weak D call TRBD1 (5 bases). Looked up from germline, CDR1 is MNHEY and CDR2 is SMNVEV (reference sequence). The CDR3 totals 13 residues. Trimming took off 6 bases at V and 4 bases at J, with 10 bases between the two ends. The chain's CDR3 is CASRLTDYNEQFF. In DNA, the CDR3 is TGTGCCAGCAGATTGACAGATTACAATGAGCAGTTCTTC.

Worth noting for this clone: One end of the junction does not line up with germline, which may come from a read error. V gene TRBV6-5 combines with J gene TRBJ2-3; D remains unclear. Germline loops: CDR1 MNHEY, CDR2 SVGAGI. The CDR3 covers 14 residues. CDR3 bases: TGTGCCGGCAGTTACCGTCGGCCAACAGATACGCAGTATTTT. Encoded protein: CAGSYRRPTDTQYF.

The chain joins TRBV11-3 to TRBJ2-7, with D maybe TRBD1 (6 bases). The V and J ends lost 2 bases and 4 bases respectively, with 9 bases between them. The CDR3 spans 13 residues. CDR1 SGHNT and CDR2 YENEEA come from the germline V gene. Written as DNA, the CDR3 is TGTGCCAGCAGCTTAACAGGGATGTACGAGCAGTACTTC. Its protein is CASSLTGMYEQYF.

This rearrangement joins TRBV18 to TRBJ1-4; D remains unclear. From germline, CDR1 is KGHSH and CDR2 LQKENI. The CDR3 has 14 amino acids. Trimming removed 3 bases from V and 7 bases from J, with 12 bases in between. CDR3: CASSPGAEGEKLFF. In DNA form, the CDR3 reads TGTGCCAGCTCACCGGGAGCCGAGGGTGAAAAACTGTTTTTT.

The V call is TRBV6-5, the J call TRBJ2-6, with 8 bases that match TRBD2. This CDR3 comprises 15 residues. The V and J ends lost 8 bases and 0 bases, in that order; junction bases with no gene match: 3. From germline, CDR1 is MNHEY and CDR2 SVGAGI. CDR3 bases: TGTGCCAGCGGGACTAGTAGCTCTGGGGCCAACGTCCTGACTTTC. Protein sequence: CASGTSSSGANVLTF.

A few counts support this clone. The chain has TRBV29-1 and TRBJ1-1, with D maybe TRBD1 (5 bases). CDR1 and CDR2 from the germline V gene are SQVTM and ANQGSEA. The V end was cut by 4 bases, the J end by 0 bases, with 9 bases between. There are 13 residues in the CDR3. Written as DNA, the CDR3 is TGCAGCGTTGCAGGGAAGGTGAACACTGAAGCTTTCTTT. Protein product: CSVAGKVNTEAFF.

This chain joins TRBV10-3 and TRBJ2-3; D remains unclear. This CDR3 comprises 13 residues. CDR1 and CDR2 from the germline V gene are ENHRY and SYGVKD. The ends were cut back, 10 bases at V and 6 bases at J, with 17 bases in the middle. The DNA of the CDR3 is TGTGCCACCCTCCCGGGTATGAGTGATACGCAGTATTTT. The encoded protein is CATLPGMSDTQYF.

The chain is built from TRBV4-3 and TRBJ2-5, with D possibly TRBD2 on 6 matching bases. CDR3 length: 15 amino acids. V was shortened by 0 bases and J by 4 bases, with 12 bases between the two germline ends. Germline CDR1 and CDR2: LGHNA and YSLEER. CDR3 bases: TGCGCCAGCAGCCAAGACGCGGACTACATAGAGACCCAGTACTTC. It encodes CASSQDADYIETQYF.

The V gene is TRBV2, the J gene TRBJ1-4; D remains ambiguous. Germline lookup yields CDR1 SNHLY and CDR2 FYNNEI. Trimming pared 6 bases from V and 2 bases from J, leaving 7 bases between. CDR3 length equals 13 residues. The DNA of the CDR3 is TGTGCCAGCAGGGCGCAGACTAATGAAAAACTGTTTTTT. This translates into CASRAQTNEKLFF.

Comments on this clone: The sample holds other DNA sequences that translate to the same CDR3. The chain uses TRBV20-1 and TRBJ2-5, with D maybe TRBD1 (6 bases). V dropped 5 bases and J dropped 5 bases, with 6 bases sitting between them. The length of the CDR3 is 10 residues. In germline, CDR1 is DFQATT, CDR2 SNEGSKA (reference sequence). This CDR3 reads CSAGQETQYF. The CDR3 DNA reads as TGCAGTGCTGGACAGGAGACCCAGTACTTC.

The rearrangement uses TRBV29-1 and TRBJ1-2; 8 nucleotides match TRBD1. From germline, CDR1 is SQVTM and CDR2 ANQGSEA. Trimming took 3 bases from V and 6 from J; bases not matched to a gene: 3. The CDR3 has 12 amino acids. The CDR3 loop reads CSVEGRGHGYTF. CDR3 nucleotides: TGCAGCGTTGAGGGCAGGGGGCATGGCTACACCTTC.

The chain carries TRBV29-1 and TRBJ2-3; 7 bases line up with TRBD1. The CDR3 contains 14 residues. Germline CDR1 and CDR2: SQVTM and ANQGSEA. V was clipped by 6 bases and J by 0 bases; unmatched bases: 6. The CDR3 nucleotides read TGCAGCGTGAGAGACAGGGATAGCACAGATACGCAGTATTTT. Encoded protein: CSVRDRDSTDTQYF.

For the CDR3, the DNA is TGCAGCGTTGTTGACAGTCCCAATCAGCCCCAGCATTTT. Its protein is CSVVDSPNQPQHF. This chain uses TRBV29-1 with TRBJ1-5; D possibly corresponds to TRBD1 (5 bases). V dropped 4 bases and J dropped 3 bases, with 10 bases sitting between them. In germline, CDR1 is SQVTM, CDR2 ANQGSEA. This CDR3 spans 13 amino acids.

The J gene is TRBJ1-2, the V gene TRBV6-5; 7 bases match TRBD1. The CDR3 loop spans 15 amino acids. CDR1 is MNHEY and CDR2 is SVGAGI in the germline V gene. The trim removed 0 bases at V and 4 bases at J, leaving 5 bases unmatched. The CDR3 coding sequence is TGTGCCAGCAGTTACTCCTGGGACAGAGCCTATGGCTACACCTTC. Translation: CASSYSWDRAYGYTF.

This chain uses TRBV2 with TRBJ1-2; 10 bases match TRBD1. From germline, CDR1 is SNHLY and CDR2 FYNNEI. The V segment lost 4 bases and the J segment 7 bases; nucleotides outside the gene matches: 3. The CDR3 spans 13 residues. CDR3 in amino acids: CASSGQGASGYTF. The DNA of the CDR3 is TGTGCCAGCAGTGGACAGGGGGCGAGTGGCTACACCTTC.

V gene TRBV29-1 combines with J gene TRBJ2-4; D is perhaps TRBD1 (6 bases). V dropped 7 bases and J dropped 8 bases, with 21 bases sitting between them. Germline loops: CDR1 SQVTM, CDR2 ANQGSEA. The CDR3 is 14 residues long. CDR3 DNA sequence: TGCAGCGGGGGCCTTGGAGGCAGGGGCGACATTCAGTACTTC. This sequence encodes CSGGLGGRGDIQYF.

CDR3 DNA sequence: TGTGCCAGCAGACGGACTAGCGGGGGCTACAATGAGCAGTTCTTC. This gives the protein CASRRTSGGYNEQFF. The V and J genes are TRBV27 and TRBJ2-1; 13 nucleotides line up with TRBD2. The length of the CDR3 is 15 residues. Trimming removed 6 bases from V and 3 bases from J; junction bases left unmatched: 2. CDR1 MNHEY and CDR2 SMNVEV come from the germline V gene (reference sequence).

The count of this clone is one. The rearrangement uses TRBV2 and TRBJ2-3; 8 positions match TRBD1. CDR1 is SNHLY, CDR2 FYNNEI, per germline. The trim removed 2 bases at V and 6 bases at J, leaving 10 bases unmatched. This CDR3 is built from 16 residues. The CDR3 region is CASSEWGQVISDTQYF. The CDR3 DNA is TGTGCCAGCAGTGAATGGGGACAGGTGATCTCGGATACGCAGTATTTT.

The rearrangement uses TRBV29-1 and TRBJ2-7; D is unresolved. Per the germline V gene, CDR1 is SQVTM and CDR2 is ANQGSEA. The V gene lost 4 bases and the J gene lost 2 bases, with 6 bases spanning the gap. The CDR3 loop spans 11 amino acids. The CDR3 DNA is TGCAGCGTTGCCGGGCCCTACGAGCAGTACTTC. Its translation is CSVAGPYEQYF.

The V call is TRBV4-1, the J call TRBJ2-2; D not certain. This CDR3 contains 14 residues. V gave up 3 bases and J gave up 3 bases, with 8 bases separating them. Germline loops: CDR1 MGHRA, CDR2 YSYEKL. The CDR3 loop is CASSQGRHTGELFF. DNA for the CDR3: TGCGCCAGCAGCCAGGGAAGACACACCGGGGAGCTGTTTTTT.

The V call is TRBV30, the J call TRBJ1-6; D is undetermined. The CDR3 spans 13 residues. Germline V gene lookup returns CDR1 GTSNPN and CDR2 SVGIG (reference sequence). V was trimmed by 2 bases and J by 10 bases, leaving 12 bases between them. CDR3 amino acids: CAWSIGPESPLHF. CDR3 in DNA: TGTGCCTGGAGTATAGGTCCCGAGTCACCCCTCCACTTT.

Comments on this clone: The same CDR3 also results from other DNA sequences found in this sample. V and J are TRBV5-6 and TRBJ2-5; no clear D. CDR3 size: 11 residues. V was pared by 4 bases and J by 2 bases, with 3 bases between. Per the germline V gene, CDR1 is SGHDT and CDR2 is YYEEEE. In nucleotides, the CDR3 is TGTGCCAGCAGCCTGCAAGAGACCCAGTACTTC. It yields the protein CASSLQETQYF.

J is TRBJ2-7 and V is TRBV29-1, with 7 bases that match TRBD1. After removal of 8 bases from V and 3 bases from J, the junction contained 13 bases not matched to a gene. This CDR3 has 14 amino acids. The V gene's germline CDR1 is SQVTM and CDR2 ANQGSEA. The CDR3 region is CSIKYRGGHYEQYF. The DNA for the CDR3 is TGCAGCATTAAGTACAGGGGCGGACACTACGAGCAGTACTTC.